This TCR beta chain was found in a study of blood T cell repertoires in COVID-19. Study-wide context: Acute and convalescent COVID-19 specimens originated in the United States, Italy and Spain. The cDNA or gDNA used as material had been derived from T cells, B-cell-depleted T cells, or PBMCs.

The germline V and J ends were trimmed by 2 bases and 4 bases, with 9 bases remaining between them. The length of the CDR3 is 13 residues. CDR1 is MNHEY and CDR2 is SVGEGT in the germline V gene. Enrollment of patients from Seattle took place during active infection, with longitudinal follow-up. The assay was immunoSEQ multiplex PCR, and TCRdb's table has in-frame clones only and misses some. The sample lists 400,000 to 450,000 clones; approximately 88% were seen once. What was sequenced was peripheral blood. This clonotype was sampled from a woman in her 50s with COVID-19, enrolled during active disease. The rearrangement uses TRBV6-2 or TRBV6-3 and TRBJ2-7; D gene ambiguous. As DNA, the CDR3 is TGTGCCAGCAGTTACACCAGTCTGTACGAGCAGTACTTC. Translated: CASSYTSLYEQYF.